Listed here is a single T cell receptor (beta chain). The target antigen is unknown. This sample is part of a study of cytomegalovirus exposure and HLA in healthy donors. Study observations and caveats: Donor immune exposure was known only as CMV serostatus. It was reported that TCR beta sequences correctly inferred the HLA-A and HLA-B alleles for most subjects. Later analysis demonstrated an association between a missense DCLRE1C variant and TCR beta V- and J-gene trimming.

The PCR employed 60 Vbeta primers together with 13 Jbeta primers. The repertoire was sequenced with immunoSEQ multiplex PCR; TCRdb's copy has only in-frame clones and lacks some. The sample includes about 160,000 clones, more than 80% of them seen just once. The specimen sequenced was PBMCs. This clonotype was sampled from a male donor in good health and CMV-seronegative.

CDR3 sequence: CASSARGWALDYGYTF. The CDR3, as DNA: TGTGCCAGCAGCGCCCGGGGTTGGGCCCTAGACTATGGCTACACCTTC. The chain links TRBV9 to TRBJ1-2; D is ambiguous. Germline CDR1 is SGDLS and CDR2 is YYNGEE. CDR3 length: 16 amino acids. V dropped 3 bases and J dropped 3 bases, with 18 bases sitting between them.